This T cell receptor (beta chain) was identified during a study of blood T cell repertoires in COVID-19. V was clipped by 4 bases and J by 8 bases; unmatched bases: 9. This CDR3 region has 15 residues. Germline V gene sequence: CDR1 KGHDR, CDR2 SFDVKD. Enrollment of patients from Seattle took place during active infection, with longitudinal follow-up. Only in-frame clones appear in the TCRdb table, and some are missing; sequencing was by immunoSEQ multiplex PCR. The sample comprises approximately 270,000 clones, more than 65% of which are singletons, and about a sixth rests with the top ten. This clonotype was obtained from a person aged 70 to 85 with COVID-19, enrolled during active disease. The sample comprised peripheral blood. This chain joins TRBV24-1 and TRBJ2-1; 8 nucleotides match TRBD1. The CDR3 loop is CATSDPGTGSYEQFF. The CDR3 DNA reads as TGTGCCACCAGTGACCCCGGGACAGGTTCGTATGAGCAGTTCTTC.